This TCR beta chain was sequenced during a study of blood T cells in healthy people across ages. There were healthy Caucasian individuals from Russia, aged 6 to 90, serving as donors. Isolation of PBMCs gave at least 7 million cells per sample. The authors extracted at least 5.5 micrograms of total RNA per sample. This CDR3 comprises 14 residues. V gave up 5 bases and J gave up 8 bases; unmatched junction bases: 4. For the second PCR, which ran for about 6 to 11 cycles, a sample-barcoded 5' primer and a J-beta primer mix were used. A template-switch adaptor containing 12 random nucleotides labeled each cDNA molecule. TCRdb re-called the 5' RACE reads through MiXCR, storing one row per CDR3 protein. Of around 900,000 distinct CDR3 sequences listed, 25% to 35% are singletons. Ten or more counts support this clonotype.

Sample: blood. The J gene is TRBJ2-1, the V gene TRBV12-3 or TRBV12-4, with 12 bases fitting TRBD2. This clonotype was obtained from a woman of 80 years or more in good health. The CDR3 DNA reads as TGTGCCAGCAGTAAAAGGACTAGCGGGGATGAGCAGTTCTTC. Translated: CASSKRTSGDEQFF.